These 23 T cell receptor beta chains came from one sample sequenced in a study of T cells in Graves' hyperthyroidism and ophthalmopathy. The source material, RNA transcripts, was used to amplify TCR beta CDR3 regions. First-round RT-PCR targeting the TCR CDR3 was performed with the HTBI primer set. TCRdb independently ran MiXCR on the multiplex PCR reads; one entry per CDR3 protein. The sample has some 690,000 distinct CDR3 sequences; 17% are singletons. Sequencing was performed on blood. All receptors come from a man aged 50 to 59 with Graves' hyperthyroidism.

The chain recombines TRBV20-1 with TRBJ2-2; TRBD2 matches 15 bases. The CDR3 has 19 residues. The germline V gene has CDR1 DFQATT and CDR2 SNEGSKA (reference sequence). The J segment lost 0 bases and the V segment lost 3 bases, leaving 8 bases of the junction unmatched. The CDR3 here is CSARDLGLAGGANTGELFF. For the CDR3, the DNA is TGCAGTGCTAGGGACTTGGGACTAGCGGGAGGAGCGAACACCGGGGAGCTGTTTTTT.

This clonotype was seen a handful of times. The genes are TRBV11-3 and TRBJ1-4; D perhaps matches TRBD1 (6 bases). V was trimmed by 1 base and J by 10 bases, leaving 25 bases between them. The CDR3 is made up of 18 amino acids. Germline assignment: CDR1 SGHNT and CDR2 YENEEA. CDR3 region: CASSLVEPQGNVKGKLFF. The CDR3, as DNA: TGTGCCAGCAGCTTAGTAGAACCCCAGGGGAACGTCAAGGGAAAACTGTTTTTT. Supplemented by reference TRBV11-3 and TRBJ1-4, the full variable domain reads EAGVVQSPRYKIIEKKQPVAFWCNPISGHNTLYWYLQNLGQGPELLIRYENEEAVDDSQLPKDRFSAERLKGVDSTLKIQPAELGDSAVYLCASSLVEPQGNVKGKLFFGSGTQLSVL.

This clonotype was seen repeatedly, ten times or more. This chain joins TRBV10-3 and TRBJ2-7; 8 bases match TRBD1. CDR3 size: 14 residues. Germline CDR1 reads ENHRY; CDR2 reads SYGVKD. The junction had 4 bases not matched to a gene; V was cut back by 3 bases and J by 3 bases. The CDR3 region is CAISDRDRLYEQYF. DNA of the CDR3: TGTGCCATCAGTGACCGGGACAGGCTCTACGAGCAGTACTTC.

This clonotype was detected many times. Here the CDR3 DNA reads TGTGCCAGCAGCGGACTCCTCGGGTATTACAATGAGCAGTTCTTC. Amino acid sequence: CASSGLLGYYNEQFF. The gene calls are TRBV27 and TRBJ2-1; a possible D gene is TRBD2 (5 bases). The CDR3 runs to 15 residues. Germline V gene sequence: CDR1 MNHEY, CDR2 SMNVEV (reference sequence). The ends were cut back, 6 bases at V and 4 bases at J, with 16 bases in the middle.

In this sample, this clonotype turned up a few times. The genes are TRBV7-6 and TRBJ2-1; D is perhaps TRBD1 (6 bases). The CDR3 covers 14 residues. The V gene's germline CDR1 is SGHVS and CDR2 FNYEAQ. Trimming shortened V by 2 bases and J by 3 bases, and 8 bases separated the two germline ends. The CDR3 reads CASSLLQGYNEQFF. The CDR3 coding sequence is TGTGCCAGCAGCTTACTACAGGGCTACAATGAGCAGTTCTTC.

This clonotype occurred a few times. The chain joins TRBV10-3 to TRBJ2-2; D remains ambiguous. V lost 0 bases to trimming and J lost 3 bases, with 2 bases between them. CDR3 length equals 13 residues. Germline assignment: CDR1 ENHRY and CDR2 SYGVKD. The CDR3 sequence: CAISESDTGELFF. Here the CDR3 DNA reads TGTGCCATCAGTGAGTCGGACACCGGGGAGCTGTTTTTT.

In this sample, this clonotype turned up a few times. The chain carries TRBV20-1 and TRBJ2-1, with 8 bases fitting TRBD2. The CDR3 extends over 15 amino acids. CDR1 DFQATT and CDR2 SNEGSKA come from the germline V gene (reference sequence). V lost 4 bases and J lost 4; bases outside the gene matches: 9. The CDR3 spells CSANSGIANYNEQFF. CDR3 nucleotide sequence: TGCAGTGCTAATAGCGGGATTGCTAATTACAATGAGCAGTTCTTC.

This clonotype has a count of ten or more. This chain connects TRBV7-3 to TRBJ2-3; 8 nucleotides align to TRBD2. Trimming removed 2 bases from V and 1 base from J; junction bases left unmatched: 5. The germline CDR1 and CDR2 sequences are SGHTA and FQGTGA. The CDR3 runs 16 residues. In DNA, the CDR3 is TGTGCCAGCAGCTTACAAGTAGCGGGACGCACAGATACGCAGTATTTT. It yields the protein CASSLQVAGRTDTQYF.

This chain connects TRBV19 to TRBJ1-5; D may be TRBD1 (6 bases). Germline loops: CDR1 LNHDA, CDR2 SQIVND (reference sequence). The CDR3 totals 15 residues. The ends were cut back, 7 bases at V and 4 bases at J, with 17 bases in the middle. CDR3 residues: CASMRRGRLNQPQHF. CDR3 DNA sequence: TGTGCCAGTATGAGGAGGGGGAGGTTGAATCAGCCCCAGCATTTT. The variable domain in full, completed from reference TRBV19 and TRBJ1-5, reads DGGITQSPKYLFRKEGQNVTLSCEQNLNHDAMYWYRQDPGQGLRLIYYSQIVNDFQKGDIAEGYSVSREKKESFPLTVTSAQKNPTAFYLCASMRRGRLNQPQHFGDGTRLSIL.

This clonotype has a handful of counts. The genes are TRBV3-1 and TRBJ2-7; D possibly corresponds to TRBD1 (5 bases). There are 14 residues in the CDR3. V was pared by 2 bases and J by 5 bases, with 13 bases between. Per germline, CDR1 LGHDT and CDR2 YNNKEL (reference sequence). The CDR3 DNA reads as TGTGCCAGCAGCCAAAGGGGTTCGGCTGACGAGCAGTACTTC. The encoded protein is CASSQRGSADEQYF.

J is TRBJ2-1 and V is TRBV18, with 7 bases aligning to TRBD2. Germline assignment: CDR1 KGHSH and CDR2 LQKENI. The length of the CDR3 is 19 residues. Trimming cost V 4 bases and J 0 bases; bases outside gene matches: 15. The CDR3 loop is CASSLSLAYHGNSYNEQFF. The CDR3 nucleotides are TGTGCCAGCTCACTCTCACTAGCGTACCACGGTAACTCCTACAATGAGCAGTTCTTC.

The sample holds many counts of this clonotype. The rearrangement joins TRBV10-3 to TRBJ1-1, with D maybe TRBD1 (5 bases). The germline V and J ends were trimmed by 0 bases and 0 bases, with 8 bases remaining between them. From germline, CDR1 is ENHRY and CDR2 SYGVKD. The CDR3 length is 15 residues. The CDR3 DNA follows: TGTGCCATCAGTGAGTCAAACAGGCTGAACACTGAAGCTTTCTTT. Protein sequence: CAISESNRLNTEAFF.

There are many counts of this clonotype. This chain connects TRBV27 to TRBJ2-1, with 11 nucleotides matching TRBD2. CDR3 length equals 15 residues. J lost 9 bases, V lost 0 bases, and 4 bases had no gene match. Germline V CDR1 and CDR2: MNHEY, SMNVEV (reference sequence). The chain's CDR3 is CASSLSPTSGVEQFF. The CDR3 DNA reads TGTGCCAGCAGTTTATCTCCGACTAGCGGGGTTGAGCAGTTCTTC.

This clonotype showed up just a few times. The V gene is TRBV15, the J gene TRBJ1-1; D is possibly TRBD1 (5 bases). This CDR3 has 14 amino acids. Trimming stripped 1 base from V and 5 bases from J, with 11 bases between. Looked up from germline, CDR1 is LNHNV and CDR2 is YYDKDF (reference sequence). CDR3 protein: CATSRVSGQTEAFF. The CDR3 coding sequence is TGTGCCACCAGCAGAGTCTCGGGGCAAACTGAAGCTTTCTTT.

This clonotype was detected ten times or more. The chain links TRBV14 to TRBJ2-1; 12 nucleotides match TRBD2. The V gene's germline CDR1 is SGHDN and CDR2 FVKESK. The CDR3 contains 18 residues. Trimming at V came to 0 bases and at J to 3 bases, leaving 6 bases not matched to a gene. The CDR3: CASSQDGTSGSGYNEQFF. The CDR3 region has the DNA TGTGCCAGCAGCCAAGACGGGACTAGCGGGTCGGGCTACAATGAGCAGTTCTTC.

This clonotype was recorded at least ten times. The CDR3 loop is CASSFILGSNNEQFF. CDR3 sequence (DNA): TGTGCCAGCAGTTTTATACTGGGCAGCAACAATGAGCAGTTCTTC. This chain joins TRBV27 and TRBJ2-1; no reliable D call. This CDR3 is built from 15 residues. Per the germline V gene, CDR1 is MNHEY and CDR2 is SMNVEV (reference sequence). Trimming shortened V by 3 bases and J by 5 bases, and 14 bases separated the two germline ends.

The chain carries TRBV11-2 and TRBJ2-1; 7 bases line up with TRBD2. Losses at the gene ends were 5 bases for V and 3 bases for J; bases not matched to a gene: 7. Germline lookup yields CDR1 SGHAT and CDR2 FQNNGV. The CDR3 is 15 residues long. The CDR3 loop reads CASSPDGGDYNEQFF. CDR3 sequence (DNA): TGTGCCAGCAGCCCAGATGGGGGGGACTACAATGAGCAGTTCTTC.

Note on this clonotype: The junction differs from germline at one of its ends, possibly a read error. The chain has TRBV3-1 and TRBJ1-4; 7 bases agree with TRBD1. Germline lookup yields CDR1 LGHDT and CDR2 YNNKEL (reference sequence). CDR3 length: 14 residues. CDR3 sequence: CASSLRTGNETLFF. CDR3 in DNA: TGTGCCAGCAGCCTTAGGACAGGAAATGAAACACTGTTTTTT.

This clonotype was found many times. This chain connects TRBV9 to TRBJ1-2, with a weak D call TRBD1 (5 bases). Germline V gene sequence: CDR1 SGDLS, CDR2 YYNGEE. This CDR3 spans 15 amino acids. The V end lost 2 bases, the J end lost 3 bases, and 14 bases lay between the germline ends. The CDR3 DNA reads TGTGCCAGCAGCGTGACTAATGGGGGTTACTATGGCTACACCTTC. Protein: CASSVTNGGYYGYTF.

This clonotype came up many times. J is TRBJ2-3 and V is TRBV12-3 or TRBV12-4, with TRBD2 matching over 10 bases. V lost 6 bases and J lost 5; bases outside the gene matches: 5. This CDR3 region has 14 residues. The CDR3 DNA reads as TGTGCCAGCAGACCTAGCGGGAGCGGAGATACGCAGTATTTT. Translating it yields CASRPSGSGDTQYF.

The chain combines TRBV20-1 with TRBJ2-3; D possibly corresponds to TRBD2 (5 bases). The germline V gene encodes CDR1 DFQATT and CDR2 SNEGSKA (reference sequence). The CDR3 loop spans 15 amino acids. V gave up 7 bases and J gave up 2 bases, with 19 bases separating them. In DNA, the CDR3 is TGCAGTGTCTCGGTTCTAGCTTCCATCACAGATACGCAGTATTTT. Its protein is CSVSVLASITDTQYF.

This clonotype was recorded many times. This sequence joins TRBV7-9 and TRBJ2-2; D is uncertain. CDR1 SEHNR and CDR2 FQNEAQ come from the germline V gene (reference sequence). Trimming cost V 5 bases and J 4 bases, with 11 bases left between them. The CDR3 loop spans 14 amino acids. The CDR3 DNA sequence: TGTGCCAGCAGCCCAGGACGATTCACCGGGGAGCTGTTTTTT. This codes for CASSPGRFTGELFF.

This clonotype was counted ten times or more. The chain couples TRBV16 to TRBJ2-1, with no clear D. The germline gives CDR1 KGHSY, CDR2 FQNENV. CDR3 length: 13 residues. V shed 3 bases and J shed 9 bases, with 12 bases lying between them. The CDR3 DNA reads TGTGCCAGCAGCCAGTCCTCTCGCCTTGAGCAGTTCTTC. Amino acid sequence: CASSQSSRLEQFF.